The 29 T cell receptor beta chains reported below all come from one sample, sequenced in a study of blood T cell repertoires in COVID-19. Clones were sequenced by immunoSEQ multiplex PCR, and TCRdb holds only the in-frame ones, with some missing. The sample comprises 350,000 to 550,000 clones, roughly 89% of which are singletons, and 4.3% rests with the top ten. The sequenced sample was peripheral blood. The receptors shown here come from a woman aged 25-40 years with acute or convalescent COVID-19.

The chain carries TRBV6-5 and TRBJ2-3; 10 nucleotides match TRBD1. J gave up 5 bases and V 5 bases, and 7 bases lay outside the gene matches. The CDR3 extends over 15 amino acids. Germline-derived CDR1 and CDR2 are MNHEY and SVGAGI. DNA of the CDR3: TGTGCCAGCAGTCCAGACAGGGGGCGAAAAGATACGCAGTATTTT. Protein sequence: CASSPDRGRKDTQYF.

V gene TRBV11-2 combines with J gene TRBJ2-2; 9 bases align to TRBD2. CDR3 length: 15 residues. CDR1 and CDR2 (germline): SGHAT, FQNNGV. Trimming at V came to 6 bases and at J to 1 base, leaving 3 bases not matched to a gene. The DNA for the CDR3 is TGTGCCAGCAGTTCTAGCGGGAAGAACACCGGGGAGCTGTTTTTT. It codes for CASSSSGKNTGELFF. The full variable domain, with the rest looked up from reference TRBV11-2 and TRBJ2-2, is EAGVAQSPRYKIIEKRQSVAFWCNPISGHATLYWYQQILGQGPKLLIQFQNNGVVDDSQLPKDRFSAERLKGVDSTLKIQPAKLEDSAVYLCASSSSGKNTGELFFGEGSRLTVL.

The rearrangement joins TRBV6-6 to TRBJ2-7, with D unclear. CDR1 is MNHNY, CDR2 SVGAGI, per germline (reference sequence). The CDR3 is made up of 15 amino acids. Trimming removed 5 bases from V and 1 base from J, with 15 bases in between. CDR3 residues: CASSPPGSSSYEQYF. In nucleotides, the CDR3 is TGTGCCAGCAGTCCTCCGGGTTCCTCTTCCTACGAGCAGTACTTC.

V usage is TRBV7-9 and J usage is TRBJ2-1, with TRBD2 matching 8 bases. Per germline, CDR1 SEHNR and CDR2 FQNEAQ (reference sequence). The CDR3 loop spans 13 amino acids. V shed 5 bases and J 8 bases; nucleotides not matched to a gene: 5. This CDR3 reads CASSLRGGDEQFF. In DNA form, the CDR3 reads TGTGCCAGCAGCCTCCGGGGGGGGGATGAGCAGTTCTTC.

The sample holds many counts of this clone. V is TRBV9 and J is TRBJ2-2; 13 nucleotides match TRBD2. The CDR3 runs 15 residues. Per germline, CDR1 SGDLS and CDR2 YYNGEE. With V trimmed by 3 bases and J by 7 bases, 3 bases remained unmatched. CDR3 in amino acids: CASSGGLAGYGELFF. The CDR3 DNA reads TGTGCCAGCAGCGGGGGACTAGCGGGGTACGGGGAGCTGTTTTTT. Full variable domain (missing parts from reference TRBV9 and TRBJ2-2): DSGVTQTPKHLITATGQRVTLRCSPRSGDLSVYWYQQSLDQGLQFLIQYYNGEERAKGNILERFSAQQFPDLHSELNLSSLELGDSALYFCASSGGLAGYGELFFGEGSRLTVL.

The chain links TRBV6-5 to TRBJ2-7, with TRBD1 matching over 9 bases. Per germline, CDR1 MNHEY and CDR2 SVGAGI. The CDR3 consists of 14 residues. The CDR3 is CAYSRGTGSHEQYF. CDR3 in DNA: TGTGCGTATTCGCGAGGGACAGGGAGTCACGAGCAGTACTTC.

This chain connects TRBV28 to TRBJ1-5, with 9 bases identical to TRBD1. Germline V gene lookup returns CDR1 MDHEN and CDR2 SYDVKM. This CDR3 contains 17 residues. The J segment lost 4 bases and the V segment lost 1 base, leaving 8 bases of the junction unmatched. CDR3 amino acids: CASSLYRGLYENQPQHF. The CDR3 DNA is TGTGCCAGCAGTTTATACAGGGGGCTTTACGAAAATCAGCCCCAGCATTTT.

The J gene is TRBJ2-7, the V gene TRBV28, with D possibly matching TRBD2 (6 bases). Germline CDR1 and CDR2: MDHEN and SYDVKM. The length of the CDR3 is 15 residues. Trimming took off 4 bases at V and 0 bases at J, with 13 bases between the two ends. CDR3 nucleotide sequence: TGTGCCAGCAGTTCGCGGGGAGAAGGCTCCTACGAGCAGTACTTC. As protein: CASSSRGEGSYEQYF.

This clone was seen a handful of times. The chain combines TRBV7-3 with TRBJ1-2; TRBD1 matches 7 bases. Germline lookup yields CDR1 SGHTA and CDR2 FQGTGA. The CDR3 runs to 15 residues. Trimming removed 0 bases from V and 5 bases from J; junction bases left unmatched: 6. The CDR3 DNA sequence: TGTGCCAGCAGCTTAACGGGGACAGCCCCATATGGCTACACCTTC. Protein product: CASSLTGTAPYGYTF. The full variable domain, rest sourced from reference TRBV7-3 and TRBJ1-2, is GAGVSQTPSNKVTEKGKYVELRCDPISGHTALYWYRQSLGQGPEFLIYFQGTGAADDSGLPNDRFFAVRPEGSVSTLKIQRTERGDSAVYLCASSLTGTAPYGYTFGSGTRLTVV.

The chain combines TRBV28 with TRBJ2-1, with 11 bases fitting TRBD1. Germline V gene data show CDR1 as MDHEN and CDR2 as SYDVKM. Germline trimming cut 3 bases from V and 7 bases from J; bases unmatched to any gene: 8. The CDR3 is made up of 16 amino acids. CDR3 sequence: CASSFLDRGLINEQFF. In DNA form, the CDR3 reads TGTGCCAGCAGTTTTTTGGACAGGGGGCTGATAAATGAGCAGTTCTTC. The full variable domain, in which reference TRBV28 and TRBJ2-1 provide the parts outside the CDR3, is DVKVTQSSRYLVKRTGEKVFLECVQDMDHENMFWYRQDPGLGLRLIYFSYDVKMKEKGDIPEGYSVSREKKERFSLILESASTNQTSMYLCASSFLDRGLINEQFFGPGTRLTVL.

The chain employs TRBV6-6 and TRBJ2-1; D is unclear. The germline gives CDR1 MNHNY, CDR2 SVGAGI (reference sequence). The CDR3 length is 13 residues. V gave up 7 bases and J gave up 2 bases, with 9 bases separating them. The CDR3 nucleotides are TGTGCCAGCACCATAGACACCTACAATGAGCAGTTCTTC. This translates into CASTIDTYNEQFF.

The CDR3 is CASSHGTGNQPQHF. CDR3 coding DNA: TGTGCCAGCAGCCACGGGACAGGAAATCAGCCCCAGCATTTT. The chain recombines TRBV7-9 with TRBJ1-5; 8 bases fit TRBD1. The germline CDR1 and CDR2 sequences are SEHNR and FQNEAQ (reference sequence). The V segment lost 5 bases and the J segment 4 bases; nucleotides outside the gene matches: 4. CDR3 length: 14 amino acids.

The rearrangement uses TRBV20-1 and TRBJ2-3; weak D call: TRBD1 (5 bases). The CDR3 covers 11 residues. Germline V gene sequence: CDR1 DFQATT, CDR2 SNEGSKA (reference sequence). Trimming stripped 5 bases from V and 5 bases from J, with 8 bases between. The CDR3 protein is CSALRGDTQYF. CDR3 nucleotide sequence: TGCAGTGCTCTTAGGGGAGATACGCAGTATTTT.

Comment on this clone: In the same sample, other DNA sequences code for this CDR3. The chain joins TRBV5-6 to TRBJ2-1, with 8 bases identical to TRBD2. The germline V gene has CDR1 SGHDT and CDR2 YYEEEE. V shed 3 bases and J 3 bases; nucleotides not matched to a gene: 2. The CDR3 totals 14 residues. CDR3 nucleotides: TGTGCCAGCAGCTGGGGACTAGACTACAATGAGCAGTTCTTC. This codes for CASSWGLDYNEQFF.

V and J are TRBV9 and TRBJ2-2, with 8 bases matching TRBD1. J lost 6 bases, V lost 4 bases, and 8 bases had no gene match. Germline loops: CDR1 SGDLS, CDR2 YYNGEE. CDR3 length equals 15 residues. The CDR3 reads CASSPTGGMAGELFF. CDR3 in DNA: TGTGCCAGCAGCCCCACAGGGGGGATGGCCGGGGAGCTGTTTTTT.

CDR3 DNA sequence: TGTGCCAGCGCGTTGCGAAACACCATATATTTT. It specifies CASALRNTIYF. The genes are TRBV5-8 and TRBJ1-3, with no clear D. The CDR3 is 11 residues long. The germline V gene encodes CDR1 SGHTS and CDR2 YDEGEE. V lost 7 bases and J lost 5, with 7 bases in between.

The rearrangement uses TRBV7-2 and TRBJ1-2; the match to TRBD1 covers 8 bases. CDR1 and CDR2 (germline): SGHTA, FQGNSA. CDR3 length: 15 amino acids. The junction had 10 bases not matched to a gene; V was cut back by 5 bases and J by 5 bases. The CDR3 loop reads CASSAAGTGYYGYTF. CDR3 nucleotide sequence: TGTGCCAGCAGCGCCGCCGGGACAGGTTATTATGGCTACACCTTC.

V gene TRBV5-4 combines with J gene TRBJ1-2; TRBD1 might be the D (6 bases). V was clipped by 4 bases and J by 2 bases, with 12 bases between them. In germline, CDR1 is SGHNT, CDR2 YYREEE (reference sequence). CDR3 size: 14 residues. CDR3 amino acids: CASSGGRDNYGYTF. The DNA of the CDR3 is TGTGCCAGCAGCGGGGGCAGGGACAACTATGGCTACACCTTC.

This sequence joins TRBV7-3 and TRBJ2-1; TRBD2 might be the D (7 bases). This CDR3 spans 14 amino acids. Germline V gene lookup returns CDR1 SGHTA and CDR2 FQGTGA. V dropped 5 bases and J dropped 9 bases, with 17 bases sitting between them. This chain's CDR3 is CASSGNGGAVEQFF. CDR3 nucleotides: TGTGCCAGCAGCGGCAATGGGGGGGCGGTTGAGCAGTTCTTC.

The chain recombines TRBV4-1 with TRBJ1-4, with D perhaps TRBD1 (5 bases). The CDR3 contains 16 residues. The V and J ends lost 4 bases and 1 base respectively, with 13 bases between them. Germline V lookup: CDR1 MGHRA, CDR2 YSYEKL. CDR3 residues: CASSLRTGVTNEKLFF. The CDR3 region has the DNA TGCGCCAGCAGCCTCCGTACAGGAGTAACTAATGAAAAACTGTTTTTT.

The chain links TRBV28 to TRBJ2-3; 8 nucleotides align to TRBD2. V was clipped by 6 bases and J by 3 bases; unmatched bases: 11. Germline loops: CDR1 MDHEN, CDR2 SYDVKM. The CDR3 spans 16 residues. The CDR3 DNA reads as TGTGCCAGCAGACGCCTCACCGGGACTAGTACAGATACGCAGTATTTT. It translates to CASRRLTGTSTDTQYF.

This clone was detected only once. CDR3 nucleotide sequence: TGTGCCAGCAGCTTTGGAGGGTGGGAGACCCAGTACTTC. Its translation is CASSFGGWETQYF. The rearrangement links TRBV7-9 to TRBJ2-5, with D tentatively TRBD2 (6 bases). Per germline, CDR1 SEHNR and CDR2 FQNEAQ (reference sequence). V lost 3 bases, J lost 5 bases, and 10 bases lay in between. The CDR3 sequence is 13 residues long.

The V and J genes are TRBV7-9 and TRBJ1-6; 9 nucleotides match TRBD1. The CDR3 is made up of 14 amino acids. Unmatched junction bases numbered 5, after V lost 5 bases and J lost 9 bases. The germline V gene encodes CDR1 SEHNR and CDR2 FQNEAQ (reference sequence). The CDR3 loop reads CASSQGTGTSPLHF. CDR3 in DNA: TGTGCCAGCAGCCAGGGGACAGGGACTTCACCCCTCCACTTT.

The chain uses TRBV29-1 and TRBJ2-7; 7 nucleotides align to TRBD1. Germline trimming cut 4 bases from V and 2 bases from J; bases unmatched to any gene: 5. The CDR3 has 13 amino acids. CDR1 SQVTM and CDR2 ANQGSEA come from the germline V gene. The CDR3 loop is CSVVRGTAYEQYF. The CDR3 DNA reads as TGCAGCGTTGTCAGGGGGACCGCCTACGAGCAGTACTTC.

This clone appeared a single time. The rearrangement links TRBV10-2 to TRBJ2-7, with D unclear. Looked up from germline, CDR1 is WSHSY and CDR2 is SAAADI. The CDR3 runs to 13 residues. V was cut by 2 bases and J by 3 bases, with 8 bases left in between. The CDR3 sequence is CASSEAIYYEQYF. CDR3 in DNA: TGCGCCAGCAGTGAGGCGATTTACTACGAGCAGTACTTC.

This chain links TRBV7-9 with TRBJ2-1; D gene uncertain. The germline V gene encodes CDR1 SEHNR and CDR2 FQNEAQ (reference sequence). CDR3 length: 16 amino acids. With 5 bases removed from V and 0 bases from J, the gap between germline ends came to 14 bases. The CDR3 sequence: CASSPLAWSSYNEQFF. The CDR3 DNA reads TGTGCCAGCAGCCCCCTTGCGTGGAGCTCCTACAATGAGCAGTTCTTC.

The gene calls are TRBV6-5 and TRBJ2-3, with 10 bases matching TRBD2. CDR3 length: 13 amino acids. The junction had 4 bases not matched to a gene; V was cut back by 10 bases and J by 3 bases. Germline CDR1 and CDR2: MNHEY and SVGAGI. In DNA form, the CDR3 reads TGTGCCACCAAAGCGGGGGGGACAGATACGCAGTATTTT. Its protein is CATKAGGTDTQYF.

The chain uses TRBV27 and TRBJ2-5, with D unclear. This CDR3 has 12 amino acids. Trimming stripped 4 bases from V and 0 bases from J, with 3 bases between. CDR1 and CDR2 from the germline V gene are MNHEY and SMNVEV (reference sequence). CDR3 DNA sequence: TGTGCCAGCAGTTCAGACCAAGAGACCCAGTACTTC. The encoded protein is CASSSDQETQYF.

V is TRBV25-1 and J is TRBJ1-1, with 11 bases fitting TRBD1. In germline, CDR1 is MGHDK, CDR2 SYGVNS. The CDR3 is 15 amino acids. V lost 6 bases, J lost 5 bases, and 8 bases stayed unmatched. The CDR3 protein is CASSAGQGAGTEAFF. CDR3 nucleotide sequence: TGTGCCAGCAGCGCAGGACAGGGGGCAGGGACTGAAGCTTTCTTT.